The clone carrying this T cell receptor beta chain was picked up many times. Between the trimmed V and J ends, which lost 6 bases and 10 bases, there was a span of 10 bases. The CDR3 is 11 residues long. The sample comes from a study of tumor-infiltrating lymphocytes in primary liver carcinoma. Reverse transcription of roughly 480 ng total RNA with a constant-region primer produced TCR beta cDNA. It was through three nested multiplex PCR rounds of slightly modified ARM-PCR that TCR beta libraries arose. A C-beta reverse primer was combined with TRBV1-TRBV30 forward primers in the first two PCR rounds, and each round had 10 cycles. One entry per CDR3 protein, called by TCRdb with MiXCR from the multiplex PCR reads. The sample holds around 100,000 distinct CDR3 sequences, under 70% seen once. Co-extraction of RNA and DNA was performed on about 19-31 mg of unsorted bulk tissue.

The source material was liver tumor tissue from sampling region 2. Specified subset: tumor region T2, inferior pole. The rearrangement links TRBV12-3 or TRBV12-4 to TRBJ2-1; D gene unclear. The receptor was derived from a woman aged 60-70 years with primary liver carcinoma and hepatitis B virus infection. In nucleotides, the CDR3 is TGTGCCAGCAGCTCCCGGGCCGAGCAGTTCTTC. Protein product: CASSSRAEQFF.